The clone carrying this TCR beta chain was counted a single time. Its antigen is unknown. The CDR3 regions of TCR beta were amplified from RNA transcripts. When the TCR CDR3 underwent first-round RT-PCR, the HTBI primer set was used. From the multiplex PCR reads, TCRdb called clonotypes with MiXCR, one entry per CDR3 protein. The sample consists of a few hundred thousand distinct CDR3 sequences, about 20% of them appearing once. The data were taken from a study of T cells in Graves' hyperthyroidism and ophthalmopathy. Study-wide results and caveats: Peripheral blood also featured most of the thyroid clonotypes expanded above 0.001.

Germline CDR1 reads MNHNS; CDR2 reads SASEGT. The CDR3 extends over 15 amino acids. V shed 6 bases and J 2 bases; nucleotides not matched to a gene: 3. Specimen: blood. This TCR came from a woman under 30 with Graves' hyperthyroidism. V and J are TRBV6-1 and TRBJ2-6, with TRBD1 matching over 8 bases. CDR3 loop: CASRRTGTGANVLTF. The CDR3 DNA is TGTGCCAGCAGGAGGACAGGGACTGGGGCCAACGTCCTGACTTTC.